Sequencing of this TCR beta chain was carried out in a study of CD4+ T cells in melanoma. Study-wide points: A reported correlation linked neoantigen-specific CD4+ T cells to CD8+, macrophage and B cell function.

CDR1 and CDR2 from the germline V gene are SGHRS and YFSETQ. The CDR3 loop spans 15 amino acids. The V and J ends lost 4 bases and 5 bases, in that order; junction bases with no gene match: 6. Assay used: immunoSEQ multiplex PCR; TCRdb lists only in-frame clones, some missing. The sample lists more than 90,000 clones; approximately 92% were seen once. This clone was recorded once. Its cognate antigen is unknown. The origin of this receptor is a human donor with melanoma. Sequencing used peripheral blood. This chain links TRBV5-1 with TRBJ1-6, with 7 nucleotides matching TRBD1. CDR3 sequence: CASSLDRAHNSPLHF. The CDR3 coding sequence is TGCGCCAGCAGCCTTGACAGGGCCCATAATTCACCCCTCCACTTT.